Shown below are 3 T cell receptor beta chains from a single sample sequenced in a study of T cell responses to AZD1222 COVID-19 vaccine. Sequencing was performed with immunoSEQ multiplex PCR; in TCRdb, only in-frame clones are kept and a portion is missing. The sample has approximately 100,000 clones, around 87% seen once. Sequenced here: peripheral blood, sampled 28 days after the second AZD1222 dose. The receptors stem from an adult who received the AZD1222 COVID-19 vaccine.

The chain couples TRBV27 to TRBJ2-7; TRBD2 aligns across 7 bases. CDR1 and CDR2 from the germline V gene are MNHEY and SMNVEV (reference sequence). V shed 5 bases and J 3 bases; nucleotides not matched to a gene: 7. The CDR3 is 14 amino acids. The CDR3 DNA sequence: TGTGCCAGCAGTCCGTGGGGGGGGGACTACGAGCAGTACTTC. Translation gives CASSPWGGDYEQYF.

The chain joins TRBV6-5 to TRBJ2-1, with 7 bases aligning to TRBD2. The trim removed 3 bases at V and 6 bases at J, leaving 8 bases unmatched. Germline CDR1 and CDR2: MNHEY and SVGAGI. This CDR3 spans 15 amino acids. In DNA form, the CDR3 reads TGTGCCAGCAGTTATGGGGCGGGAGAGGTCAATGAGCAGTTCTTC. It codes for CASSYGAGEVNEQFF.

This chain joins TRBV7-8 and TRBJ2-1; TRBD2 matches at 7 bases. The V gene end was trimmed by 7 bases and the J gene end by 10 bases; junction bases not matched to a gene: 19. This CDR3 spans 16 amino acids. Germline lookup yields CDR1 SGHVS and CDR2 FQNEAQ. The CDR3 region has the DNA TGTGCCAGCAAGGTCATTGTGAGCGGGATCTCTGGGGAGCAGTTCTTC. This encodes CASKVIVSGISGEQFF.